The clone carrying this T cell receptor (beta chain) appeared a few times. As every portion of the isolated RNA was reverse transcribed, the sequencing read expressed TCRB transcripts. The method was immunoSEQ multiplex PCR; TCRdb's version includes in-frame clones alone and lacks a portion of them. Among about 300,000 clones, under 8.5% were seen once, and the ten largest hold roughly 0.94%. Germline V lookup: CDR1 GTSNPN, CDR2 SVGIG (reference sequence). CDR3 size: 12 residues. V lost 6 bases to trimming and J lost 3 bases, with 12 bases between them. This sample is drawn from a study of beta chain features in type 1 diabetes. Overall study: All of the samples together had some 99 million sorted cells examined.

The sample consisted of central memory CD4+ T cells from blood. The rearrangement joins TRBV30 to TRBJ2-7; D may be TRBD1 or TRBD2 (5 bases each). The TCR was taken from a woman aged 18-29 years in good health. CDR3 sequence: CACRGAVYEQYF. The CDR3 DNA follows: TGTGCCTGCCGAGGGGCGGTCTACGAGCAGTACTTC.